This passage covers 23 T cell receptor beta chains from one sample sequenced in a study of shared clonotypes between healthy human individuals. The method was immunoSEQ multiplex PCR; TCRdb's version includes in-frame clones alone and lacks a portion of them. The sample holds about 2.4 million clones, roughly 93% seen once. The sequencing input was naive CD4+ T cells from PBMCs. Subset in this sample: CD45RA+ positively selected. These receptors all stem from a man in his late teens or twenties in good health. Some clones in this sample may be carry-over from other donors' samples.

This clone came up once. This chain connects TRBV6-1 to TRBJ1-3; D possibly corresponds to TRBD1 (5 bases). Germline V lookup: CDR1 MNHNS, CDR2 SASEGT. V dropped 6 bases and J dropped 4 bases, with 13 bases sitting between them. The CDR3 is made up of 14 amino acids. The CDR3 is CASRPGLAGNTIYF. DNA for the CDR3: TGTGCCAGCAGGCCGGGACTGGCGGGAAACACCATATATTTT.

This chain connects TRBV5-1 to TRBJ2-1; 11 nucleotides line up with TRBD2. The CDR3 is made up of 15 amino acids. Germline V gene sequence: CDR1 SGHRS, CDR2 YFSETQ. Trimming at V came to 4 bases and at J to 6 bases, leaving 6 bases not matched to a gene. The DNA of the CDR3 is TGCGCCAGCAGCCAAGGGACTAGCGGCTTCAATGAGCAGTTCTTC. Its translation: CASSQGTSGFNEQFF. Based on the CDR3 plus reference TRBV5-1 and TRBJ2-1, the full variable domain is KAGVTQTPRYLIKTRGQQVTLSCSPISGHRSVSWYQQTPGQGLQFLFEYFSETQRNKGNFPGRFSGRQFSNSRSEMNVSTLELGDSALYLCASSQGTSGFNEQFFGPGTRLTVL.

V is TRBV2 and J is TRBJ2-7; TRBD2 agrees at 14 bases. This CDR3 has 13 residues. V shed 8 bases and J 6 bases; nucleotides not matched to a gene: 3. Per germline, CDR1 SNHLY and CDR2 FYNNEI. CDR3 in amino acids: CASGGLAGGEQYF. The CDR3 nucleotides are TGTGCCAGCGGTGGACTAGCGGGAGGCGAGCAGTACTTC.

The CDR3 is CASSTGHGGSEQFF. The CDR3 nucleotides read TGTGCCAGTAGTACTGGACATGGAGGATCTGAGCAGTTCTTC. The chain combines TRBV19 with TRBJ2-1; D might be TRBD1 or TRBD2, each matching 5 bases. The CDR3 extends over 14 amino acids. CDR1 LNHDA and CDR2 SQIVND come from the germline V gene (reference sequence). V lost 4 bases and J 9 bases, leaving 16 bases between the germline ends.

V gene TRBV7-6 combines with J gene TRBJ1-2; tentative D call: TRBD1 (6 bases). The CDR3 covers 16 residues. Germline CDR1 and CDR2: SGHVS and FNYEAQ. V gave up 4 bases and J gave up 2 bases, with 17 bases separating them. The CDR3 DNA sequence: TGTGCCAGCAGCTCTCTCCCAGGGGCGCTGAACTATGGCTACACCTTC. The encoded protein is CASSSLPGALNYGYTF.

The table lists this clone with a count of one. V usage is TRBV2 and J usage is TRBJ1-2; 7 bases are a match to TRBD1. Looked up from germline, CDR1 is SNHLY and CDR2 is FYNNEI. Trimming removed 7 bases from V and 4 bases from J; junction bases left unmatched: 3. The CDR3 totals 12 residues. The CDR3: CASKKGAYGYTF. CDR3 bases: TGTGCCAGCAAGAAGGGGGCCTATGGCTACACCTTC.

This clone was observed a single time. V gene TRBV18 combines with J gene TRBJ2-4; maybe TRBD1 (6 bases). The CDR3 is 15 residues long. The V gene's germline CDR1 is KGHSH and CDR2 LQKENI. V was pared by 2 bases and J by 5 bases, with 13 bases between. CDR3 sequence: CASSPLPGDQNIQYF. CDR3 sequence (DNA): TGTGCCAGCTCACCATTGCCAGGGGACCAAAACATTCAGTACTTC. Together with reference TRBV18 and TRBJ2-4, the CDR3 gives the full variable domain: NAGVMQNPRHLVRRRGQEARLRCSPMKGHSHVYWYRQLPEEGLKFMVYLQKENIIDESGMPKERFSAEFPKEGPSILRIQQVVRGDSAAYFCASSPLPGDQNIQYFGAGTRLSVL.

The genes are TRBV7-8 and TRBJ1-1; D gene ambiguous. The CDR3 contains 15 residues. Per the germline V gene, CDR1 is SGHVS and CDR2 is FQNEAQ. The V gene lost 3 bases and the J gene lost 1 base, with 12 bases spanning the gap. The CDR3 DNA is TGTGCCAGCAGCTTGAGGAGGGTGGGGAACACTGAAGCTTTCTTT. This codes for CASSLRRVGNTEAFF.

V is TRBV7-2 and J is TRBJ1-4; TRBD1 agrees at 10 bases. Looked up from germline, CDR1 is SGHTA and CDR2 is FQGNSA. This CDR3 has 16 amino acids. Unmatched junction bases numbered 7, after V lost 3 bases and J lost 6 bases. CDR3 in amino acids: CASSFRGTGEYEKLFF. CDR3 coding DNA: TGTGCCAGCAGCTTTCGGGGGACAGGGGAGTATGAAAAACTGTTTTTT.

This chain joins TRBV30 and TRBJ2-1; D is perhaps TRBD1 (6 bases). Per germline, CDR1 GTSNPN and CDR2 SVGIG (reference sequence). The CDR3 spans 19 residues. Trimming took 0 bases from V and 3 from J, leaving 24 bases between them. CDR3 loop: CAWSVQGRYYMNNYNEQFF. DNA of the CDR3: TGTGCCTGGAGTGTACAGGGCAGATACTATATGAATAACTACAATGAGCAGTTCTTC.

The genes are TRBV28 and TRBJ2-1; 16 nucleotides agree with TRBD2. Germline V gene lookup returns CDR1 MDHEN and CDR2 SYDVKM. This CDR3 region has 17 residues. V lost 11 bases to trimming and J lost 0 bases; unmatched junction nucleotides: 7. The CDR3 DNA sequence: TGTGCCGCGGGGACTAGCGGGAGGGGAGACTCCTACAATGAGCAGTTCTTC. Amino acids: CAAGTSGRGDSYNEQFF.

The J gene is TRBJ1-3, the V gene TRBV7-9; D is unresolved. The V gene's germline CDR1 is SEHNR and CDR2 FQNEAQ (reference sequence). V was shortened by 1 base and J by 4 bases, with 5 bases between the two germline ends. The CDR3 extends over 13 amino acids. In DNA form, the CDR3 reads TGTGCCAGCAGCTTAGAGGTCGGAAACACCATATATTTT. It yields the protein CASSLEVGNTIYF.

Turning to this clone: The sample carries other DNA sequences with the same CDR3. CDR3 DNA sequence: TGTGCCAGCAGGGGACTAGCGGGGGGCTCCTACGAGCAGTACTTC. Translating it yields CASRGLAGGSYEQYF. The chain carries TRBV6-5 and TRBJ2-7, with 15 bases aligning to TRBD2. This CDR3 comprises 15 residues. Germline CDR1 MNHEY, CDR2 SVGAGI. V shed 6 bases, J shed 0 bases, and the junction held 0 bases outside the gene matches.

As concerns this clone: The sample has other DNA sequences that encode this CDR3 too. This sequence joins TRBV18 and TRBJ1-1; D not resolved. CDR1 and CDR2 (germline): KGHSH, LQKENI. This CDR3 comprises 12 residues. V was cut by 1 base and J by 5 bases, with 5 bases left in between. DNA of the CDR3: TGTGCCAGCTCACCACTGAGGACTGAAGCTTTCTTT. Amino acids: CASSPLRTEAFF.

V is TRBV7-7 and J is TRBJ2-5, with D possibly matching TRBD2 (5 bases). Germline CDR1 SSHAT, CDR2 FNYEAQ (reference sequence). V shed 5 bases and J shed 4 bases, with 14 bases lying between them. The CDR3 extends over 14 amino acids. This CDR3 is CASSLRGSGETQYF. The CDR3 DNA reads TGTGCCAGCAGCCTGCGTGGGAGCGGAGAGACCCAGTACTTC.

This clone was counted a single time. This chain joins TRBV4-1 and TRBJ2-3; tentative D call: TRBD2 (5 bases). Germline CDR1 and CDR2: MGHRA and YSYEKL. This CDR3 has 12 amino acids. Trimming left V 0 bases short and J 8 bases short, with 6 bases between. Here the CDR3 reads CASSQERVTQYF. The CDR3, as DNA: TGCGCCAGCAGCCAAGAGAGGGTTACGCAGTATTTT.

The chain carries TRBV15 and TRBJ2-7, with 8 bases matching TRBD2. Germline V gene data show CDR1 as LNHNV and CDR2 as YYDKDF (reference sequence). The CDR3 is 15 residues long. Trimming cost V 0 bases and J 2 bases; bases outside gene matches: 3. In nucleotides, the CDR3 is TGTGCCACCAGCAGAGATCAAGCGGGAGCCTACGAGCAGTACTTC. This sequence encodes CATSRDQAGAYEQYF.

The J gene is TRBJ1-1, the V gene TRBV27; TRBD1 is a possible D gene (6 bases). V lost 1 base to trimming and J lost 7 bases, with 10 bases between them. CDR3 length: 13 amino acids. The V gene's germline CDR1 is MNHEY and CDR2 SMNVEV (reference sequence). CDR3 residues: CASSLWAGVEAFF. For the CDR3, the DNA is TGTGCCAGCAGTTTATGGGCAGGGGTTGAAGCTTTCTTT.

This chain links TRBV6-5 with TRBJ2-7, with 10 bases lining up with TRBD2. Germline CDR1 MNHEY, CDR2 SVGAGI. The J segment lost 6 bases and the V segment lost 0 bases, leaving 8 bases of the junction unmatched. CDR3 length: 16 residues. CDR3 sequence (DNA): TGTGCCAGCAGTTACTCGAGGCCTAGCGGGAGAGGCGAGCAGTACTTC. This sequence encodes CASSYSRPSGRGEQYF.

The genes are TRBV19 and TRBJ2-2, with TRBD1 matching over 8 bases. Unmatched junction bases numbered 5, after V lost 4 bases and J lost 4 bases. Germline CDR1 reads LNHDA; CDR2 reads SQIVND (reference sequence). This CDR3 comprises 15 residues. The CDR3 DNA follows: TGTGCCAGTAGTACCTGGACAGGGAGCACCGGGGAGCTGTTTTTT. Its translation is CASSTWTGSTGELFF.

V and J are TRBV5-6 and TRBJ1-1; possibly TRBD1 for D (5 bases). The CDR3 runs to 13 residues. Trimming left V 4 bases short and J 0 bases short, with 7 bases between. CDR1 and CDR2 from the germline V gene are SGHDT and YYEEEE. Here the CDR3 reads CASSPGLNTEAFF. CDR3 bases: TGTGCCAGCAGCCCAGGGCTGAACACTGAAGCTTTCTTT.

This clone was counted a single time. The chain links TRBV6-5 to TRBJ1-4; no clear D. The CDR3 runs to 16 residues. CDR1 MNHEY and CDR2 SVGAGI come from the germline V gene. V was shortened by 0 bases and J by 5 bases, with 13 bases between the two germline ends. Here the CDR3 DNA reads TGTGCCAGCAGTTACTCGTTTAGGCGGGGAAATGAAAAACTGTTTTTT. Translation gives CASSYSFRRGNEKLFF.

This chain connects TRBV2 to TRBJ1-5; D is perhaps TRBD1 (5 bases). The CDR3 is 14 amino acids. The germline V gene encodes CDR1 SNHLY and CDR2 FYNNEI. Trimming cost V 4 bases and J 4 bases, with 11 bases left between them. In nucleotides, the CDR3 is TGTGCCAGCAGTGGGGGGACCGCAAATCAGCCCCAGCATTTT. It specifies CASSGGTANQPQHF.